This T cell receptor (beta chain) derives from a study of shared clonotypes between healthy human individuals. Study-level information: The donor group consisted of two women and a few men, aged 18 to 49. The study, taken as a whole, reports: Although depth was large, rarefaction showed that sequencing of the sorted subsets was incomplete.

TCRdb's copy holds only in-frame clones and misses some; the assay was immunoSEQ multiplex PCR. The table includes about 340,000 clones, roughly 70% detected once. There were no recent acute infections or vaccinations among the donors, who were healthy HIV-negative adults. Into CD45RA+ naive and CD45RA-negative memory subsets, the CD4+ cells were split. About this clone itself: Its cognate antigen is unknown. In the same sample, other DNA sequences code for this CDR3.

What was sequenced was memory CD4+ T cells sorted from blood. Subset indicated: CD45RA-negative fraction. The origin of this receptor is a man aged 25-40 years in good health.

As DNA, the CDR3 is TGTGCCAGCTCACCACGGCAGGGCCAAGAGACCCAGTACTTC. It is translated as CASSPRQGQETQYF. The chain joins TRBV18 to TRBJ2-5, with D possibly TRBD1 on 5 matching bases. V was cut by 1 base and J by 1 base, with 7 bases left in between. This CDR3 is built from 14 residues. The germline V gene encodes CDR1 KGHSH and CDR2 LQKENI.